This is a list of T cell receptor beta chains from one sample in a study of T-cell memory formation after mild COVID-19. TCRdb ran MiXCR on the 5' RACE reads and lists one entry per CDR3 protein. The sample records roughly 200,000 distinct CDR3 sequences, 20% to 25% being singletons. The sequencing sample was made of PBMCs or a T cell subset sorted from them (not recorded which). Receptors originate from an adult woman who had mild COVID-19 (a few samples of this study predate the infection). Cell type and time point are not known. Both conserved end residues are part of each CDR3. Fields, in order: D gene, J gene, clone size, V gene, CDR3 DNA, CDR3 protein. A D gene is named only where the DNA matches it firmly. Only some rows state a clone size, as once, few, many or a class for expanded clones.

>TRBD2|TRBJ2-7|.|TRBV29-1
TGCAGAGTTGGCTGGGGGGGCTCCTACGAGCAGTACTTC
CRVGWGGSYEQYF
>.|TRBJ1-1|.|TRBV27
TGTGCCAGCAGTCCTAGTGGGTTTAGTTTGAACACTGAAGCTTTCTTT
CASSPSGFSLNTEAFF
>.|TRBJ2-3|few|TRBV12-3/TRBV12-4
TGTGCCAGCAGTTTTTGGGCACCGACCGGCACAGATACGCAGTATTTT
CASSFWAPTGTDTQYF
>TRBD2|TRBJ2-7|.|TRBV20-1
TGCAGTGCTAGAGGACTAGCGGGAGAGATCCCGGGCGAGCAGTACTTC
CSARGLAGEIPGEQYF
>.|TRBJ1-1|.|TRBV29-1
TGCAGCGTTGAAGATATGGAGAACACTGAAGCTTTCTTT
CSVEDMENTEAFF
>.|TRBJ2-1|many|TRBV7-9
TGTGCCAGCAGCCCCTCAGATGAGCAGTTCTTC
CASSPSDEQFF
>TRBD2|TRBJ2-7|.|TRBV4-2
TGTGCCAGCAGCTCGATCGGGACTAGCGGGAGATACGAGCAGTACTTC
CASSSIGTSGRYEQYF
>TRBD1|TRBJ1-1|.|TRBV29-1
TGCAGCGTTGAAGACCTTAGACAGGGAGAAGCTTTCTTT
CSVEDLRQGEAFF
>.|TRBJ2-1|.|TRBV12-3/TRBV12-4
TGTGCCAGCAGCACGACTAGGGGCCGATTCAATGAGCAGTTCTTC
CASSTTRGRFNEQFF
>.|TRBJ2-1|.|TRBV30
TGTGCCTGGAGTAGAGGAAATGAGCAGTTCTTC
CAWSRGNEQFF
>.|TRBJ1-1|.|TRBV6-5
TGTGCCAGCAGTTACTGGTCCAGCTTGAACACTGAAGCTTTCTTT
CASSYWSSLNTEAFF
>.|TRBJ2-7|few|TRBV30
TGTGCCTGGAGTAGCGGAAGCTACGAGCAGTACTTC
CAWSSGSYEQYF
>.|TRBJ2-7|.|TRBV7-9
TGTGCCAGCAGCACTAGCCGGAGGGGAGATTACGAGCAGTACTTC
CASSTSRRGDYEQYF
>.|TRBJ1-2|.|TRBV20-1
TGCAGTGCTGGTCCCATTATCTCCCACACAGACTCTGGCGGTAGCTACACCTTC
CSAGPIISHTDSGGSYTF
>.|TRBJ1-4|.|TRBV4-3
TGCGCCAGCAGCCAGGACGTCTGGGAAAAACTGTTTTTT
CASSQDVWEKLFF
>.|TRBJ2-3|.|TRBV29-1
TGCAGCGTTGATAACGGCAAAGATACGCAGTATTTT
CSVDNGKDTQYF
>TRBD2|TRBJ2-2|.|TRBV5-1
TGCGCCAGCAGCCCGCCTCTAGCGGGGGGTATTTACACCGGGGAGCTGTTTTTT
CASSPPLAGGIYTGELFF
>.|TRBJ2-7|few|TRBV4-1
TGCGCCAGCAGCCAACCGACCCCGAGGGGCTCCTACGAGCAGTACTTC
CASSQPTPRGSYEQYF
>.|TRBJ2-1|.|TRBV24-1
TGTGCCACCAGCCATATGAGGGCAGCCTACAATGAGCAGTTCTTC
CATSHMRAAYNEQFF
>TRBD1|TRBJ2-7|.|TRBV12-3/TRBV12-4
TGTGCCAGCAGTTTAGCGGCAGGGGGCGGTTTTACTAGCTACGAGCAGTACTTC
CASSLAAGGGFTSYEQYF
>TRBD1|TRBJ2-1|.|TRBV4-1
TGCGCCAGCAGCCTTCTGGGACAGGGGTTCTACAATGAGCAGTTCTTC
CASSLLGQGFYNEQFF
>.|TRBJ2-3|.|TRBV7-6
TGTGCCAGCAGCCGCGAGGGCCTTTTCACAGATACGCAGTATTTT
CASSREGLFTDTQYF
>TRBD1|TRBJ1-5|few|TRBV6-5
TGTGCCAGCAGCCCGGGACAGGGGGGAAATCAGCCCCAGCATTTT
CASSPGQGGNQPQHF
>.|TRBJ2-7|few|TRBV20-1
TGCAGTGCTCCCGCCGCGAGCTCAAGCTCCTACGAGCAGTACTTC
CSAPAASSSSYEQYF
>.|TRBJ2-7|few|TRBV12-3/TRBV12-4
TGTGCCAGCAGGGCCCGAGAGGGGGAGGATTACGAGCAGTACTTC
CASRAREGEDYEQYF
>.|TRBJ2-4|.|TRBV27
TGTGCCAGCAGTTTGGGCGGCCAAAACATTCAGTACTTC
CASSLGGQNIQYF
>.|TRBJ2-3|many|TRBV5-5
TGTGCCAGCAGCTTGGCCGGAGTGCCCCGCACAGATACGCAGTATTTT
CASSLAGVPRTDTQYF
>.|TRBJ1-1|.|TRBV5-6
TGTGCCAGCAGCTCCGGAAACCCTGGATGGGAAGCTTTCTTT
CASSSGNPGWEAFF
>.|TRBJ2-1|.|TRBV4-2
TGTGCCAGCAGCCAAGATCGGGCGGGAACTCCCTACAATGAGCAGTTCTTC
CASSQDRAGTPYNEQFF
>TRBD1|TRBJ1-2|.|TRBV5-1
TGCGCCAGCGGCCGGGACAGGGAGGCCTTTGACTATGGCTACACCTTC
CASGRDREAFDYGYTF
>.|TRBJ1-2|.|TRBV7-9
TGTGCCAGCAGCTTATTAGGCTACACCTTC
CASSLLGYTF
>TRBD2|TRBJ2-1|.|TRBV20-1
TGCAGTGCTAGAGATCTTTATGGGACTACCTACAATGAGCAGTTCTTC
CSARDLYGTTYNEQFF
>TRBD1|TRBJ2-3|few|TRBV9
TGTGCCAGCAGCGCTCGAGGGGGGGACAGGGCCCTAGATACGCAGTATTTT
CASSARGGDRALDTQYF
>.|TRBJ1-1|few|TRBV5-1
TGCGCCAGCAGCGCCGGGGGCCCCACTGAAGCTTTCTTT
CASSAGGPTEAFF
>.|TRBJ2-1|many|TRBV5-4
TGTGCCAGCAGCTCCGGAACGAACGGATACAATGAGCAGTTCTTC
CASSSGTNGYNEQFF
>.|TRBJ2-7|.|TRBV20-1
TGCAGTGCTCCTGTTGGGTCGTCCTCCTCCTACGAGCAGTACTTC
CSAPVGSSSSYEQYF
>.|TRBJ1-1|.|TRBV5-4
TGTGCCAGCAGCGCAACACCCACAGGGTTTGTTGACACTGAAGCTTTCTTT
CASSATPTGFVDTEAFF
>.|TRBJ1-1|few|TRBV4-1
TGCGCCAGCAGCCACGACAGCGAGAACACTGAAGCTTTCTTT
CASSHDSENTEAFF
>.|TRBJ1-1|few|TRBV11-1
TGTGCCAGCAGCTTACGCCAGGGTTTTCTTCTCGGGTTT
CASSLRQGFLLGF
>TRBD1|TRBJ2-7|.|TRBV24-1
TGTGCCACCAGTGATTCCAGGACAGGGCCCTACGAGCAGTACTTC
CATSDSRTGPYEQYF
>.|TRBJ2-3|few|TRBV5-1
TGCGCCAGCAGCTCGGAGTGGGCCCCAGATACGCAGTATTTT
CASSSEWAPDTQYF
>TRBD2|TRBJ2-7|.|TRBV20-1
TGCAGTGCTAGAGATCCACTAGCGGGGGGCAGCTACGAGCAGTACTTC
CSARDPLAGGSYEQYF
>TRBD1|TRBJ2-7|.|TRBV18
TGTGCCAGCTCAGGGACAGGGGACTCCTACGAGCAGTACTTC
CASSGTGDSYEQYF
>TRBD2|TRBJ2-3|few|TRBV4-2
TGTGCCAGCAGCTCAAGGCGGGGGGGCACAGATACGCAGTATTTT
CASSSRRGGTDTQYF
>.|TRBJ1-1|few|TRBV15
TGTGCCACCAGCGGATACCATGGCGCGGGGCACGCTTTCTTT
CATSGYHGAGHAFF
>.|TRBJ2-1|few|TRBV6-5
TGTGCCAGCAGTTACTCGGGCAGGGCGGTAAGAAATGAGCAGTTCTTC
CASSYSGRAVRNEQFF
>.|TRBJ1-2|.|TRBV7-9
TGTGCCAGCAGCTTAGATGGCAGGTTCTATGGCTACACCTTC
CASSLDGRFYGYTF
>TRBD1|TRBJ1-2|.|TRBV5-6
TGTGCCAGCAGCTTGAGGGACAGGGATGGCTACACCTTC
CASSLRDRDGYTF
>TRBD1|TRBJ2-1|.|TRBV20-1
TGCAGTGCTAGAGATTGGGGACAGATTTCATACAATGAGCAGTTCTTC
CSARDWGQISYNEQFF
>.|TRBJ1-2|.|TRBV25-1
TGTGCCAGCATTCTTGGCCCCTATGGCTACACCTTC
CASILGPYGYTF
>.|TRBJ2-7|few|TRBV7-9
TGTGCCAGCAGCTTCGGCACAGTCCCGTCCTACGAGCAGTACTTC
CASSFGTVPSYEQYF
>TRBD2|TRBJ2-1|few|TRBV29-1
TGCAGCGTTGAAGGACTAGCGGGGGAGTACAATGAGCAGTTCTTC
CSVEGLAGEYNEQFF
>TRBD1|TRBJ2-1|few|TRBV12-3/TRBV12-4
TGTGCCAGCAGTTGGGTCAGGGGGCTGAATGAGCAGTTCTTC
CASSWVRGLNEQFF